Sequencing of this TCR beta chain was carried out in a study of blood T cell repertoires in COVID-19. Study information: Samples came from the United States, Italy and Spain, spanning acute and convalescent COVID-19. T cells, B-cell-depleted T cells, or PBMCs supplied cDNA or gDNA.

Produced via immunoSEQ multiplex PCR; TCRdb's table is partial and in-frame only. This table has 20,000 to 30,000 clones, 90% to 95% appearing once. This CDR3 is 15 amino acids long. The TCR comes from a human donor with active COVID-19. The donor label of this sample is uncertain. The sample consisted of peripheral blood. The chain uses TRBV21-1 and TRBJ2-5; no check of the table's D call, TRBD1, against the DNA was made. TRBV21-1 is shown as a pseudogene. This CDR3 is CASSLRVPLEETQYF. The CDR3 DNA sequence: TGTGCCAGCAGCCTCAGGGTCCCCCTCGAAGAGACCCAGTACTTC.